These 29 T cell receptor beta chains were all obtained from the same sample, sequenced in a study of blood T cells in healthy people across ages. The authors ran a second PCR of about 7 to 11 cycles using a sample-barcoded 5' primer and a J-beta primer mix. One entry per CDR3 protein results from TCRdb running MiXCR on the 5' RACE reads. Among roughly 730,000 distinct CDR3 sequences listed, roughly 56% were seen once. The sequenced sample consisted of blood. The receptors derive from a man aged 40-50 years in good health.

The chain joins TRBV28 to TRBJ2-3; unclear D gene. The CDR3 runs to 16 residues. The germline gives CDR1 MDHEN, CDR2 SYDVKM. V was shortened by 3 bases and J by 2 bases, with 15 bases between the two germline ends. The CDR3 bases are TGTGCCAGCAGTTTTCCTCGAAGGGCTCTCACAGATACGCAGTATTTT. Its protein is CASSFPRRALTDTQYF.

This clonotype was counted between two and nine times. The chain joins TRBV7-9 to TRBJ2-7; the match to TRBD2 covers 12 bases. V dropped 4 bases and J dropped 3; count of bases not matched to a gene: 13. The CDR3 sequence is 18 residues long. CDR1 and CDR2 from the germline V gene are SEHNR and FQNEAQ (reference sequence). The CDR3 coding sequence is TGTGCCAGCAGCTACGAGCGTGGACTAGCGGGACATTTCTACGAGCAGTACTTC. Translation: CASSYERGLAGHFYEQYF. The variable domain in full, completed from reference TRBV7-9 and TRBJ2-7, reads DTGVSQNPRHKITKRGQNVTFRCDPISEHNRLYWYRQTLGQGPEFLTYFQNEAQLEKSRLLSDRFSAERPKGSFSTLEIQRTEQGDSAMYLCASSYERGLAGHFYEQYFGPGTRLTVT.

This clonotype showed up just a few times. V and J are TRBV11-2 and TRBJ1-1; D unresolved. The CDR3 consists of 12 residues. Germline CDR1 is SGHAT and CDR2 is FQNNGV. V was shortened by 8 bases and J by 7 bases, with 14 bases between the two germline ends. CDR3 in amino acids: CASGPGAYEAFF. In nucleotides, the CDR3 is TGTGCCAGCGGACCAGGAGCATATGAAGCTTTCTTT.

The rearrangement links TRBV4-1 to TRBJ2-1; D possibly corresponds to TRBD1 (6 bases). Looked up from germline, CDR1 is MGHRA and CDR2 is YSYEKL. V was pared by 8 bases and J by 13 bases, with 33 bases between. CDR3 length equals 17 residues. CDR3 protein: CASRAIGQQIAKNIQFF. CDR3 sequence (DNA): TGCGCCAGCCGAGCTATAGGACAGCAGATAGCCAAAAACATTCAGTTCTTC.

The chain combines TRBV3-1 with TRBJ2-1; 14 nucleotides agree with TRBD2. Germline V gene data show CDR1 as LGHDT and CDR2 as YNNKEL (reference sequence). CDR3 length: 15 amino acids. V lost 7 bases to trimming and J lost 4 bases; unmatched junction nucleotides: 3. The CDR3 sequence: CASTGTSGSYNEQFF. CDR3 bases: TGTGCCAGCACTGGGACTAGCGGGAGTTACAATGAGCAGTTCTTC.

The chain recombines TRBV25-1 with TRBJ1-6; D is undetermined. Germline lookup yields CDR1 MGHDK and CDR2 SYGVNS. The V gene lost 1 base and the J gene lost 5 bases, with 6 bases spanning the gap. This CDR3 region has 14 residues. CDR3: CASSELANNSPLHF. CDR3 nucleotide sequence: TGTGCCAGCAGTGAATTGGCGAATAATTCACCCCTCCACTTT.

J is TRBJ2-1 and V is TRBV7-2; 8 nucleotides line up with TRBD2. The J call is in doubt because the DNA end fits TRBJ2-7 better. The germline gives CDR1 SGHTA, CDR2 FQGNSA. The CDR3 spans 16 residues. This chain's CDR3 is CASSLSGGGSYNEQYF. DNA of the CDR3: TGTGCCAGCAGCCTGAGCGGGGGAGGCTCCTACAATGAGCAGTACTTC.

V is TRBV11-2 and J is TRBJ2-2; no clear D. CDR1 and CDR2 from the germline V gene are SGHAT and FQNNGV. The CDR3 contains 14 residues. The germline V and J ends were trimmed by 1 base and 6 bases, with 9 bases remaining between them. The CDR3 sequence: CASSLGRNSGELFF. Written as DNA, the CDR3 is TGTGCCAGCAGCTTAGGCAGGAATTCCGGGGAGCTGTTTTTT.

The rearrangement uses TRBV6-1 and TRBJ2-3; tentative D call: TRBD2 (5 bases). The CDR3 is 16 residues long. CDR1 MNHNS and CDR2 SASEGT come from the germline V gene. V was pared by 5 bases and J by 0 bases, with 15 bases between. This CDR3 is CASSPRPGTSTDTQYF. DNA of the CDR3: TGTGCCAGCAGTCCCCGTCCGGGAACTAGCACAGATACGCAGTATTTT.

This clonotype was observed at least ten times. CDR3 protein: CSAIHRTSGESVDEQFF. CDR3 coding DNA: TGCAGTGCTATCCATCGGACTAGCGGAGAATCCGTCGATGAGCAGTTCTTC. The chain couples TRBV20-1 to TRBJ2-1; 10 bases are shared with TRBD2. The CDR3 covers 17 residues. Trimming took 4 bases from V and 8 from J; bases not matched to a gene: 17. The germline V gene encodes CDR1 DFQATT and CDR2 SNEGSKA (reference sequence).

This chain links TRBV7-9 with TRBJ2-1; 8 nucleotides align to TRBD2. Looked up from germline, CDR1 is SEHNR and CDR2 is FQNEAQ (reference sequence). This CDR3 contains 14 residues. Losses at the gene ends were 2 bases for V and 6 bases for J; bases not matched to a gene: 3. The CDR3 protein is CASSLWREVNEQFF. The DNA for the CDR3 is TGTGCCAGCAGCTTATGGCGGGAGGTCAATGAGCAGTTCTTC. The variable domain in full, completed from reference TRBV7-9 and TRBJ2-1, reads DTGVSQNPRHKITKRGQNVTFRCDPISEHNRLYWYRQTLGQGPEFLTYFQNEAQLEKSRLLSDRFSAERPKGSFSTLEIQRTEQGDSAMYLCASSLWREVNEQFFGPGTRLTVL.

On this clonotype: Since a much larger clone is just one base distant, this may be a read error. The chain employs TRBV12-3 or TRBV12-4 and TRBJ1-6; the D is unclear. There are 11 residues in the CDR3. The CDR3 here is CAGSLNSPLHF. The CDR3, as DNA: TGTGCCGGCAGTTTGAATTCACCCCTCCACTTT.

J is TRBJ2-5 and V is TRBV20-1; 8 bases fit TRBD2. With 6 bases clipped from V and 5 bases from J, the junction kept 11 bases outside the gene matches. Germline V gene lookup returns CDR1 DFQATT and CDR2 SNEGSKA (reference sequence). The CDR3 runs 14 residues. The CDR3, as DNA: TGCAGTGCAGGGGGACTAGTATCGTCGGAGACCCAGTACTTC. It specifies CSAGGLVSSETQYF.

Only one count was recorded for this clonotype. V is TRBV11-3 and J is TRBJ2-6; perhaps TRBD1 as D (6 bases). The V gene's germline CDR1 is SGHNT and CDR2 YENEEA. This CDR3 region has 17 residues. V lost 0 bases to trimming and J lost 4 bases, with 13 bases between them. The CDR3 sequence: CASSLDPAGAGANVLTF. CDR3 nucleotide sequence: TGTGCCAGCAGCTTAGACCCGGCAGGGGCGGGGGCCAACGTCCTGACTTTC.

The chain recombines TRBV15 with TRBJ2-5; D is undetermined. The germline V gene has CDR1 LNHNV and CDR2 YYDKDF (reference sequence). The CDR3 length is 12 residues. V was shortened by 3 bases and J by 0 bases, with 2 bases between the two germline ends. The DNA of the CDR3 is TGTGCCACCAGCAGGTACCAAGAGACCCAGTACTTC. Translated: CATSRYQETQYF.

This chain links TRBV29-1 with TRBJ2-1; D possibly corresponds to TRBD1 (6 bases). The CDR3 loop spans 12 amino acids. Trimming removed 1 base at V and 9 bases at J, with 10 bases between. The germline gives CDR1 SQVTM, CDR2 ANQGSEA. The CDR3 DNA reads TGCAGCGTTGAAGTACAGGGTTGTGAGCAGTTCTTC. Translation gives CSVEVQGCEQFF.

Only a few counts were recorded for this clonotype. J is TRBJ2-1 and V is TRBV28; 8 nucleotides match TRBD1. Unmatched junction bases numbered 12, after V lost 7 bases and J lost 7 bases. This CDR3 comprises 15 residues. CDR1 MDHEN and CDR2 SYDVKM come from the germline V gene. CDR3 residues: CASTPGQVFSNEQFF. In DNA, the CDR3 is TGTGCCAGCACCCCGGGACAGGTTTTTTCAAATGAGCAGTTCTTC.

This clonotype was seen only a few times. The CDR3 nucleotides read TGTGCCAGCAGCGTGATGGGACAGGGAGTCTACAATGAGCAGTTCTTC. This encodes CASSVMGQGVYNEQFF. This chain links TRBV7-2 with TRBJ2-1, with 9 bases matching TRBD1. The CDR3 runs 16 residues. The V gene end was trimmed by 5 bases and the J gene end by 3 bases; junction bases not matched to a gene: 8. Germline CDR1 and CDR2: SGHTA and FQGNSA.

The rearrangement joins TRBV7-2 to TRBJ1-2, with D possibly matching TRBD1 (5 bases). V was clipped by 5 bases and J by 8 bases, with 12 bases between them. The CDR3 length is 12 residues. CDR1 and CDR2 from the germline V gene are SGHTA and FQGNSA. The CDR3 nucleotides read TGTGCCAGCAGCCCCTGGAAGGGGGGCTACACCTTC. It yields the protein CASSPWKGGYTF.

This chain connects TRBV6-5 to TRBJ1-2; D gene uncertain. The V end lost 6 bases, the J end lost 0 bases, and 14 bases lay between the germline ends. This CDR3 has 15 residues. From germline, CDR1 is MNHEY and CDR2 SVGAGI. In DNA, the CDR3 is TGTGCCAGCAGCCAACGAGGCAGATCTAACTATGGCTACACCTTC. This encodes CASSQRGRSNYGYTF.

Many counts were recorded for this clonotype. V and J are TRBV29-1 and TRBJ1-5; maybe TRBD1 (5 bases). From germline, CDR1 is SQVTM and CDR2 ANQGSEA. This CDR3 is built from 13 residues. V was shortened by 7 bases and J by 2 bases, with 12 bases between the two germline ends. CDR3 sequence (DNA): TGCAGCGCTCGGGACGGTGGCAATCAGCCCCAGCATTTT. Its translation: CSARDGGNQPQHF.

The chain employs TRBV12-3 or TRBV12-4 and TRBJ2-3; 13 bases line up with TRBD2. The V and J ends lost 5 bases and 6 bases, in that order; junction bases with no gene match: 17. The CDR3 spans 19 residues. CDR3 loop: CASSRSPSGTSGGADTQYF. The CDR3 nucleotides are TGTGCCAGCAGTCGTAGTCCCTCCGGAACTAGCGGGGGGGCTGATACGCAGTATTTT.

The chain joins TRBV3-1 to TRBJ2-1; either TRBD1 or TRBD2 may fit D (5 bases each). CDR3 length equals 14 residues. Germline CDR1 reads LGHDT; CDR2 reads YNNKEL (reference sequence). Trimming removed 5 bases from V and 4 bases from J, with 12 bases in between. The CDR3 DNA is TGTGCCAGCAGCAGGGACCAAATTTACAATGAGCAGTTCTTC. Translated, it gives CASSRDQIYNEQFF.

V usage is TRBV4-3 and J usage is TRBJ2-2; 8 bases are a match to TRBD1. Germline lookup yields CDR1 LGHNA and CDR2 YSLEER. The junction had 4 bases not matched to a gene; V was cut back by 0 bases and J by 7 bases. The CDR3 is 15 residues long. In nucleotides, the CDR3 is TGCGCCAGCAGCCAAGATTCCGGACAGGGCGGGGAGCTGTTTTTT. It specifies CASSQDSGQGGELFF.

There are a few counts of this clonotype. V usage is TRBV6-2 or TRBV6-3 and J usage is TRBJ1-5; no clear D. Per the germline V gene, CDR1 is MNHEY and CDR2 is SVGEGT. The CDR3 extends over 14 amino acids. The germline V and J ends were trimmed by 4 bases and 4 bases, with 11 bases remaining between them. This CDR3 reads CASSSIDLNQPQHF. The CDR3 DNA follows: TGTGCCAGCAGTTCAATCGATTTAAATCAGCCCCAGCATTTT.

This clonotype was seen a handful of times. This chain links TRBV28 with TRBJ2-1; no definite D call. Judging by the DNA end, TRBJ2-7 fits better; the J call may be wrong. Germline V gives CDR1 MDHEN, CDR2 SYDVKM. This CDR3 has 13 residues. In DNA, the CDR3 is TGTGCCAGCACCTCGGGCACCACCTACGAGCAGTACTTC. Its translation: CASTSGTTYEQYF.

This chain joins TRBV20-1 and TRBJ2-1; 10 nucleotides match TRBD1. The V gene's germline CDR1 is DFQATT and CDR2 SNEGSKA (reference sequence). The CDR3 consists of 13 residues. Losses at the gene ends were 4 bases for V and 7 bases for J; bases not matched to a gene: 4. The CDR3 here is CSATWDRGNEQFF. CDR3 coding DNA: TGCAGTGCTACCTGGGACAGGGGAAATGAGCAGTTCTTC.

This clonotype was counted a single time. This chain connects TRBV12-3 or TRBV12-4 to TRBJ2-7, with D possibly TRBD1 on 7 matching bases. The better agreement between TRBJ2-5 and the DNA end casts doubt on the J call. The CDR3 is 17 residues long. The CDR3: CASSIGGGLAIQETQYF. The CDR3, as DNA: TGTGCCAGCAGTATTGGAGGGGGCCTAGCAATCCAAGAGACCCAGTACTTC.

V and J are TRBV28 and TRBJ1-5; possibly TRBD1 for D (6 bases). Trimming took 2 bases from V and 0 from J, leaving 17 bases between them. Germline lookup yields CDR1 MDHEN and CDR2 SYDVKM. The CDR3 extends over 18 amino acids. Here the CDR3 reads CASSLPNSWGLSNQPQHF. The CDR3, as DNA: TGTGCCAGCAGTTTACCGAATAGCTGGGGGCTTAGCAATCAGCCCCAGCATTTT.